These 7 T cell receptor beta chains were sequenced from one sample in a study of T cells expressing NK-cell markers. Following a re-call of the 5' RACE reads, TCRdb has one entry per CDR3 protein and lacks DNA. The sample's table shows 550,000 to 600,000 distinct CDR3 sequences. Specimen: blood T cells: a sorted CD56 or NKG2C T cell subset, CD4+ or CD8+ T cells, or bulk PBMC T cells (not recorded which). Receptors originate from a man aged 18 to 30 in good health.

The chain carries TRBV5-1 and TRBJ2-2; as DNA is missing, the TRBD1 call by TCRdb cannot be tested. CDR1 is SGHRS, CDR2 YFSETQ, per germline. The CDR3 is made up of 18 amino acids. The CDR3 here is CASSLEPFGQVYTGELFF. The full variable domain, with the rest looked up from reference TRBV5-1 and TRBJ2-2, is KAGVTQTPRYLIKTRGQQVTLSCSPISGHRSVSWYQQTPGQGLQFLFEYFSETQRNKGNFPGRFSGRQFSNSRSEMNVSTLELGDSALYLCASSLEPFGQVYTGELFFGEGSRLTVL.

V is TRBV9 and J is TRBJ2-5; no DNA is available, so the TRBD1 call from TCRdb remains unchecked. CDR3 length: 16 residues. CDR1 is SGDLS and CDR2 is YYNGEE in the germline V gene. CDR3 region: CASSPTTGHPQETQYF. Combining the CDR3 with reference TRBV9 and TRBJ2-5 gives the whole variable domain DSGVTQTPKHLITATGQRVTLRCSPRSGDLSVYWYQQSLDQGLQFLIQYYNGEERAKGNILERFSAQQFPDLHSELNLSSLELGDSALYFCASSPTTGHPQETQYFGPGTRLLVL.

The chain carries TRBV3-1 and TRBJ2-2; TCRdb selects TRBD2, and the lack of DNA leaves this call unchecked. The CDR3 length is 17 residues. Germline values: CDR1 LGHDT, CDR2 YNNKEL (reference sequence). CDR3 sequence reads: CASSQEASGILTGELFF.

V and J are TRBV12-3 or TRBV12-4 and TRBJ2-1. The CDR3 sequence is 13 residues long. The CDR3 loop is CASSASWDNEQFF.

This chain connects TRBV29-1 to TRBJ2-7; TCRdb's D call of TRBD2 is untestable without DNA. The CDR3 length is 12 residues. Looked up from germline, CDR1 is SQVTM and CDR2 is ANQGSEA. Here the CDR3 reads CSVSDSAYEQYF.

The chain couples TRBV12-3 or TRBV12-4 to TRBJ2-7; the D call from TCRdb, TRBD2, cannot be confirmed without DNA. The CDR3 sequence is 14 residues long. This CDR3 is CASRGGLLSYEQYF.

V is TRBV7-4 and J is TRBJ1-2; TCRdb proposes TRBD1, but this gene call is untestable without DNA. This CDR3 comprises 11 residues. Germline values: CDR1 SGHVT, CDR2 SQSDAQ. The CDR3 protein is CARDSGYGYTF.